Shown below are 25 T cell receptor beta chains from a single sample sequenced in a study of T cell repertoires in aging, cancer and after chemotherapy. Multiplex touch-down PCR with TRB-A/B primers amplified rearranged V-D-J TRB sequences. TCRdb processed the multiplex PCR reads anew with MiXCR; each CDR3 protein has one entry. The table has around 4,000 distinct CDR3 sequences, around 27% seen once. Amplification of TCR beta used genomic DNA extracted from peripheral blood. Material: blood. These receptors were obtained from a human donor in good health.

This clonotype is medium-sized in the sample. The chain couples TRBV27 to TRBJ2-2; the match to TRBD2 covers 10 bases. V lost 5 bases and J lost 2; bases outside the gene matches: 5. Germline V lookup: CDR1 MNHEY, CDR2 SMNVEV (reference sequence). The CDR3 length is 16 residues. CDR3 DNA sequence: TGTGCCAGCAGTCCATGGACTAGCGGAAACACCGGGGAGCTGTTTTTT. Protein: CASSPWTSGNTGELFF.

The rearrangement links TRBV4-3 to TRBJ1-4; weak D call: TRBD1 (6 bases). Trimming stripped 0 bases from V and 0 bases from J, with 20 bases between. This CDR3 comprises 20 residues. The germline V gene encodes CDR1 LGHNA and CDR2 YSLEER. The CDR3 region has the DNA TGCGCCAGCAGCCAAGAGGACGTCAGGGGATCCCTCGCAACTAATGAAAAACTGTTTTTT. As protein: CASSQEDVRGSLATNEKLFF.

This rearrangement joins TRBV7-9 to TRBJ1-1, with D possibly being TRBD1 (6 bases). The germline gives CDR1 SEHNR, CDR2 FQNEAQ (reference sequence). Trimming removed 5 bases at V and 6 bases at J, with 13 bases between. The CDR3 totals 13 residues. The CDR3 protein is CASSTEGGAEAFF. The CDR3 DNA is TGTGCCAGCAGCACCGAAGGGGGTGCTGAAGCTTTCTTT.

The chain couples TRBV7-2 to TRBJ2-2; no clear D gene. The CDR3 spans 13 residues. Deletions cut 0 bases from V and 5 bases from J, with 4 bases between. CDR1 and CDR2 from the germline V gene are SGHTA and FQGNSA. CDR3 sequence: CASSLAATGELFF. The DNA for the CDR3 is TGTGCCAGCAGCTTAGCGGCGACCGGGGAGCTGTTTTTT.

This clonotype has just a few counts. The chain links TRBV13 to TRBJ1-5; D might be TRBD1 (5 bases). Trimming removed 6 bases from V and 2 bases from J, with 20 bases in between. Germline CDR1 and CDR2: PRHDT and FYEKMQ (reference sequence). CDR3 length equals 17 residues. As DNA, the CDR3 is TGTGCCAGCAGTTTCCGGGGGGACGTATCGGGCAATCAGCCCCAGCATTTT. Translation gives CASSFRGDVSGNQPQHF.

This clonotype was recorded once. As DNA, the CDR3 is TGTGCCAGCAGTTTTCGAGCGGGAGTGGGAGAGACCCAGTACTTC. It is translated as CASSFRAGVGETQYF. This chain links TRBV13 with TRBJ2-5, with 8 bases aligning to TRBD2. The germline V gene encodes CDR1 PRHDT and CDR2 FYEKMQ (reference sequence). The V gene end was trimmed by 6 bases and the J gene end by 4 bases; junction bases not matched to a gene: 10. This CDR3 comprises 15 residues. Full variable domain (missing parts from reference TRBV13 and TRBJ2-5): AAGVIQSPRHLIKEKRETATLKCYPIPRHDTVYWYQQGPGQDPQFLISFYEKMQSDKGSIPDRFSAQQFSDYHSELNMSSLELGDSALYFCASSFRAGVGETQYFGPGTRLLVL.

The chain recombines TRBV5-1 with TRBJ2-7; TRBD1 is a possible D gene (5 bases). The V gene's germline CDR1 is SGHRS and CDR2 YFSETQ. CDR3 length equals 16 residues. V lost 0 bases to trimming and J lost 0 bases, with 13 bases between them. CDR3 sequence (DNA): TGCGCCAGCAGCTTGGACGTTCGGACAAGCTCCTACGAGCAGTACTTC. Protein product: CASSLDVRTSSYEQYF.

The rearrangement links TRBV30 to TRBJ2-7; D gene ambiguous. CDR1 and CDR2 from the germline V gene are GTSNPN and SVGIG (reference sequence). The CDR3 is 15 amino acids. Trimming removed 1 base from V and 3 bases from J, with 16 bases in between. CDR3 nucleotides: TGTGCCTGGAGTGGTGGTTTAAGGTACTACTACGAGCAGTACTTC. Translation gives CAWSGGLRYYYEQYF.

Regarding this clonotype: The limits of the CDR3 on the DNA are not certain, so only TCRdb's listed CDR3 is given. The V gene is TRBV7-2, the J gene TRBJ2-6; no check of the table's D call, TRBD1, against the DNA was made. The germline V gene has CDR1 SGHTA and CDR2 FQGNSA. The length of the CDR3 is 17 amino acids, counting both ends. CDR3 residues: CASSVDRVGSGANVLTF.

By its share, this clonotype is large. The chain employs TRBV15 and TRBJ2-2; no firm D call. This CDR3 spans 13 amino acids. Trimming stripped 1 base from V and 4 bases from J, with 4 bases between. Per the germline V gene, CDR1 is LNHNV and CDR2 is YYDKDF (reference sequence). CDR3 loop: CATSRGGTGELFF. CDR3 in DNA: TGTGCCACCAGCAGAGGTGGCACCGGGGAGCTGTTTTTT.

V usage is TRBV7-2 and J usage is TRBJ1-5; the D is unclear. Trimming left V 0 bases short and J 7 bases short, with 13 bases between. Germline CDR1 reads SGHTA; CDR2 reads FQGNSA. The CDR3 has 15 residues. CDR3 region: CASSLALVGGQPQHF. The CDR3 DNA reads as TGTGCCAGCAGCTTAGCGCTGGTGGGTGGGCAGCCCCAGCATTTT.

This clonotype is termed medium-sized. CDR3 sequence (DNA): TGCAGCGCTCGGGGCGGGCTGAGCTCCTACAATGAGCAGTTCTTC. This gives the protein CSARGGLSSYNEQFF. This rearrangement joins TRBV29-1 to TRBJ2-1; D could derive from TRBD1 or TRBD2 (5 bases each). The germline V gene has CDR1 SQVTM and CDR2 ANQGSEA. The germline V and J ends were trimmed by 7 bases and 0 bases, with 16 bases remaining between them. CDR3 length: 15 residues.

This clonotype was observed a few times. The gene calls are TRBV6-2 or TRBV6-3 and TRBJ1-2; a weak D match, TRBD1 (5 bases). The V gene's germline CDR1 is MNHEY and CDR2 SVGEGT. With 8 bases removed from V and 9 bases from J, the gap between germline ends came to 13 bases. The length of the CDR3 is 11 residues. The CDR3 DNA follows: TGTGCCAGCGGCAGGGTTATGCGCTACACCTTC. Amino acid sequence: CASGRVMRYTF.

By its share, this clonotype is medium-sized (0.01 to 0.1%). The V gene is TRBV18, the J gene TRBJ2-7; D is undetermined. Trimming shortened V by 3 bases and J by 5 bases, and 8 bases separated the two germline ends. Germline V lookup: CDR1 KGHSH, CDR2 LQKENI. This CDR3 is 12 amino acids long. CDR3 DNA: TGTGCCAGCTCACCCGAGGCCCACGAGCAGTACTTC. This translates into CASSPEAHEQYF.

Within the sample, this clonotype is medium-sized. The chain couples TRBV19 to TRBJ2-6, with D hard to call. This CDR3 spans 15 amino acids. Per germline, CDR1 LNHDA and CDR2 SQIVND (reference sequence). Trimming removed 3 bases at V and 0 bases at J, with 6 bases between. CDR3 in DNA: TGTGCCAGTAGTATGGTAAGCTCTGGGGCCAACGTCCTGACTTTC. Its translation is CASSMVSSGANVLTF.

This clonotype was picked up a small number of times. The chain couples TRBV5-8 to TRBJ2-7; TRBD1 agrees at 9 bases. The ends lost 4 bases at V and 5 bases at J; junction bases unmatched: 13. The germline gives CDR1 SGHTS, CDR2 YDEGEE. The CDR3 has 16 residues. In nucleotides, the CDR3 is TGTGCCAGCAGCCCTGGGGCACAGGGGGCTTCTAACGAGCAGTACTTC. The encoded protein is CASSPGAQGASNEQYF.

This clonotype was observed a handful of times. V usage is TRBV19 and J usage is TRBJ2-1, with 7 bases aligning to TRBD1. The CDR3 has 14 residues. After removal of 0 bases from V and 6 bases from J, the junction contained 2 bases not matched to a gene. Germline CDR1 is LNHDA and CDR2 is SQIVND (reference sequence). CDR3 region: CASSIDRDSNEQFF. CDR3 nucleotide sequence: TGTGCCAGTAGTATAGATAGGGACAGCAATGAGCAGTTCTTC.

This clonotype was recorded a few times. J is TRBJ1-2 and V is TRBV5-1, with TRBD1 matching 7 bases. This CDR3 has 15 residues. Per germline, CDR1 SGHRS and CDR2 YFSETQ. The V and J ends lost 1 base and 3 bases, in that order; junction bases with no gene match: 6. The CDR3 region is CASSLSGQTDYGYTF. The CDR3 DNA reads as TGCGCCAGCAGCTTGTCGGGACAGACCGACTATGGCTACACCTTC.

This chain joins TRBV5-4 and TRBJ2-4; TRBD1 aligns across 7 bases. Germline V gives CDR1 SGHNT, CDR2 YYREEE (reference sequence). The CDR3 extends over 17 amino acids. J was trimmed by 3 bases and V by 4 bases; bases with no gene match: 13. The DNA of the CDR3 is TGTGCCAGCAGCCCAATACAGGGGCTTGTGGACAAAAACATTCAGTACTTC. This encodes CASSPIQGLVDKNIQYF. Variable domain in full (rest from reference TRBV5-4 and TRBJ2-4): ETGVTQSPTHLIKTRGQQVTLRCSSQSGHNTVSWYQQALGQGPQFIFQYYREEENGRGNFPPRFSGLQFPNYSSELNVNALELDDSALYLCASSPIQGLVDKNIQYFGAGTRLSVL.

The V call is TRBV5-4, the J call TRBJ2-7; D ambiguous. The CDR3 loop spans 12 amino acids. The germline V and J ends were trimmed by 2 bases and 6 bases, with 9 bases remaining between them. The germline gives CDR1 SGHNT, CDR2 YYREEE (reference sequence). CDR3 amino acids: CASSFGPSEQYF. Written as DNA, the CDR3 is TGTGCCAGCAGCTTCGGACCAAGCGAGCAGTACTTC.

Note on this clonotype: With a much larger clone just one base away, this may be a read error. This sequence joins TRBV29-1 and TRBJ1-1; no firm D call. This CDR3 spans 14 amino acids. Germline assignment: CDR1 SQVTM and CDR2 ANQGSEA. V lost 8 bases and J lost 0, with 16 bases in between. CDR3 sequence: CSPRQGAVNTEAFF. CDR3 nucleotide sequence: TGCAGCCCCCGCCAAGGAGCTGTGAACACTGAAGCTTTCTTT.

This clonotype appeared a few times. The J gene is TRBJ2-1, the V gene TRBV6-5, with D perhaps matching TRBD1 (5 bases). CDR3 length: 14 residues. Trimming cost V 8 bases and J 4 bases, with 15 bases left between them. Germline V CDR1 and CDR2: MNHEY, SVGAGI. The CDR3 here is CASVGLMGYNEQFF. The CDR3 DNA is TGTGCCAGCGTGGGGCTAATGGGTTACAATGAGCAGTTCTTC.

The gene calls are TRBV12-3 or TRBV12-4 and TRBJ1-2; tentative D call: TRBD1 (6 bases). There are 14 residues in the CDR3. V was clipped by 6 bases and J by 1 base, with 12 bases between them. CDR3 sequence: CASRFGGGNYGYTF. The CDR3 region has the DNA TGTGCCAGCAGGTTTGGGGGCGGTAACTATGGCTACACCTTC.

The V call is TRBV7-2, the J call TRBJ2-1; 7 bases align to TRBD2. Germline V gene sequence: CDR1 SGHTA, CDR2 FQGNSA. With V trimmed by 0 bases and J by 14 bases, 7 bases remained unmatched. The CDR3 consists of 13 residues. CDR3 DNA: TGTGCCAGCAGCTTAGCGTTGCGGGGAGGGGAGTTCTTC. This encodes CASSLALRGGEFF.

This clonotype was seen a few times. This chain links TRBV28 with TRBJ2-3; a possible D gene is TRBD2 (5 bases). V dropped 1 base and J dropped 1 base, with 15 bases sitting between them. Looked up from germline, CDR1 is MDHEN and CDR2 is SYDVKM. This CDR3 has 17 residues. CDR3 DNA sequence: TGTGCCAGCAGTTTATTTTTGGTGGAGGTAGGCACAGATACGCAGTATTTT. It translates to CASSLFLVEVGTDTQYF. The full variable domain, with the rest looked up from reference TRBV28 and TRBJ2-3, is DVKVTQSSRYLVKRTGEKVFLECVQDMDHENMFWYRQDPGLGLRLIYFSYDVKMKEKGDIPEGYSVSREKKERFSLILESASTNQTSMYLCASSLFLVEVGTDTQYFGPGTRLTVL.